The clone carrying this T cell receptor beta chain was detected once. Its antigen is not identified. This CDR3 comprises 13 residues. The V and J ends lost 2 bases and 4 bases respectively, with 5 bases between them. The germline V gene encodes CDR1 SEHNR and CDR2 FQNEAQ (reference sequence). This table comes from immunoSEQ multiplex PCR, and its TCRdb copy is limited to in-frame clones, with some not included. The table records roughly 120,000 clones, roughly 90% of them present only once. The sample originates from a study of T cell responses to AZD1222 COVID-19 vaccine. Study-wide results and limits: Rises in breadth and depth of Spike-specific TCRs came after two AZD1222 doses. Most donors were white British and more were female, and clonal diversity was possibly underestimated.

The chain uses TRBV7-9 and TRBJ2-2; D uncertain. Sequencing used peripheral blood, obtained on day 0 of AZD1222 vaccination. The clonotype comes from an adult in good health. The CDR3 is CASSLRTTGELFF. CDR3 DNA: TGTGCCAGCAGCTTAAGAACCACCGGGGAGCTGTTTTTT.